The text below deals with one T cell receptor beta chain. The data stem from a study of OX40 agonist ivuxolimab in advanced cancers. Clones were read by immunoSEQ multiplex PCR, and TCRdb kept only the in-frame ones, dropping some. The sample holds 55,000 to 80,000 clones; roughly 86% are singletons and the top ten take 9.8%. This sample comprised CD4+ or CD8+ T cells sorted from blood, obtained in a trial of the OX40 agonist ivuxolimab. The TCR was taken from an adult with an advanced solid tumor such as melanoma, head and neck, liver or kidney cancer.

CDR3 nucleotides: TGTGCCAGTAGTATTCGAGGAGACTATGGCTACACCTTC. This codes for CASSIRGDYGYTF. The rearrangement joins TRBV19 to TRBJ1-2; no definite D call. Germline V CDR1 and CDR2: LNHDA, SQIVND (reference sequence). Trimming left V 3 bases short and J 3 bases short, with 8 bases between. This CDR3 comprises 13 residues.